A single T cell receptor (beta chain) is shown here with its context. Its antigen target is currently unknown. Base qualities are missing; no much larger clone stands one base away. This sample was included in a study of control samples from healthy donors and cancer patients (TCRdb year 2020). CDR1 is given as WNHNN and CDR2 as SYGVQD, both from the germline V gene (reference sequence). There are 18 amino acids in the CDR3, from cysteine to phenylalanine inclusive. Just the 54-base CDR3 DNA is kept, in frame starting at base 1. V lost 7 bases and J lost 0 bases; the stretch between them is 22 bases long. Libraries were constructed by the immunoSEQ multiplex PCR assay. This is the immuneACCESS table as TCRdb keeps it, with only in-frame sequences that have V and J called. A part of the clones is gone; compared with another copy, unresolved V genes explain less than half, and the rest is unexplained. The sample has tens of thousands of clones on record, about nine tenths of them singletons. Over 4.5% of the sample comes from the top ten.

This clonotype originated in a man between 60 and 75 years old with colorectal cancer. The sample was PBMCs. The rearranged chain carries TRBV10-1 and TRBJ1-5, and TRBD1 may be the D gene, going by 5 matching bases. Here is the DNA: TGCGCCAGCAACGAGAGGGACGTAAGTTCCTATAGCAATCAGCCCCAGCATTTT. Its protein is CASNERDVSSYSNQPQHF.